The source of this T cell receptor (beta chain) is a study of radiotherapy plus CTLA-4 blockade in lung cancer. Assay used: immunoSEQ multiplex PCR; TCRdb lists only in-frame clones, some missing. The sample lists about 32,000 clones, 75% to 90% occurring once. Germline lookup yields CDR1 LNHDA and CDR2 SQIVND (reference sequence). V was pared by 6 bases and J by 3 bases, with 3 bases of the junction left unmatched. The CDR3 length is 13 residues. The gene calls are TRBV19 and TRBJ1-2, with 8 bases that match TRBD1. The starting material was peripheral blood, obtained from a patient treated with radiotherapy plus ipilimumab. This clonotype was obtained from a human donor with non-small cell lung cancer who had stable disease on radiotherapy plus ipilimumab. CDR3 sequence: CASSWGQDYGYTF. The DNA of the CDR3 is TGTGCCAGTAGCTGGGGACAGGACTATGGCTACACCTTC.